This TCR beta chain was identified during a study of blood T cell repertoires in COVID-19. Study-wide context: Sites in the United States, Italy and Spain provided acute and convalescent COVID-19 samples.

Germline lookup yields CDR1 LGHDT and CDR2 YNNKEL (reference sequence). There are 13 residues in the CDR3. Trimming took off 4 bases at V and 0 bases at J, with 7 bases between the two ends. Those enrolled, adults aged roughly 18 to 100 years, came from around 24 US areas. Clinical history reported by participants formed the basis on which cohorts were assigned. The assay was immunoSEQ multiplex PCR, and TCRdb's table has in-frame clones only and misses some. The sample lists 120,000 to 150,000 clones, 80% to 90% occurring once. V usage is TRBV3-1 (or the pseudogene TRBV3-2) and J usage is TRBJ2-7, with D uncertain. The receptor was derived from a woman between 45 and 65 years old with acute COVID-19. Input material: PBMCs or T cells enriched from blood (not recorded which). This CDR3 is CASSPLTSYEQYF. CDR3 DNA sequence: TGTGCCAGCAGCCCACTCACCTCCTACGAGCAGTACTTC.